The 14 T cell receptor beta chains given below trace back to one sample, sequenced in a study of T cells in Graves' hyperthyroidism and ophthalmopathy. TCR beta CDR3 regions were amplified from RNA transcripts. Carried out on the TCR CDR3, a first-round RT-PCR used the HTBI primer set. One entry per CDR3 protein, called by TCRdb with MiXCR from the multiplex PCR reads. The sample records hundreds of thousands of distinct CDR3 sequences, approximately 22% being singletons. The sequenced material came from blood. The receptors come from a woman in her seventies with Graves' ophthalmopathy.

This clonotype was recorded at least ten times. The V call is TRBV7-3, the J call TRBJ2-1; tentative D call: TRBD1 (5 bases). CDR1 and CDR2 (germline): SGHTA, FQGTGA. Trimming shortened V by 1 base and J by 0 bases, and 10 bases separated the two germline ends. This CDR3 is 16 amino acids long. CDR3 loop: CASSLMGRSSYNEQFF. The CDR3 DNA reads TGTGCCAGCAGCTTAATGGGGCGGAGCTCCTACAATGAGCAGTTCTTC. Drawing the rest from reference TRBV7-3 and TRBJ2-1, the complete variable domain is GAGVSQTPSNKVTEKGKYVELRCDPISGHTALYWYRQSLGQGPEFLIYFQGTGAADDSGLPNDRFFAVRPEGSVSTLKIQRTERGDSAVYLCASSLMGRSSYNEQFFGPGTRLTVL.

This clonotype has just a few counts. A much larger clonotype is one base distant, so this may be a read error. The DNA for the CDR3 is TGTGCCAGACAGGGACGGGGGGACGATGAGCAGTTCTTC. Translation: CARQGRGDDEQFF. The gene calls are TRBV2 and TRBJ2-1, with D possibly matching TRBD2 (7 bases). The CDR3 is 13 residues long. Germline V CDR1 and CDR2: SNHLY, FYNNEI. Trimming pared 9 bases from V and 8 bases from J, leaving 17 bases between.

Only a few counts were recorded for this clonotype. CDR3 residues: CASSPPAGGPSNEQFF. The CDR3 DNA reads as TGTGCCAGCAGCCCTCCGGCGGGAGGGCCCTCGAATGAGCAGTTCTTC. The chain uses TRBV6-1 and TRBJ2-1; 9 bases agree with TRBD2. The CDR3 runs to 16 residues. V lost 6 bases to trimming and J lost 7 bases; unmatched junction nucleotides: 13. Germline V gene sequence: CDR1 MNHNS, CDR2 SASEGT.

The CDR3 loop is CASSVAGDWGYEQYF. The CDR3 bases are TGTGCCAGCAGCGTAGCGGGGGACTGGGGATACGAGCAGTACTTC. The V gene is TRBV9, the J gene TRBJ2-7, with a weak D call TRBD2 (6 bases). The V gene's germline CDR1 is SGDLS and CDR2 YYNGEE. The V end was cut by 0 bases, the J end by 4 bases, with 14 bases between. CDR3 size: 15 residues. Full variable domain (outside the CDR3, taken from reference TRBV9 and TRBJ2-7): DSGVTQTPKHLITATGQRVTLRCSPRSGDLSVYWYQQSLDQGLQFLIQYYNGEERAKGNILERFSAQQFPDLHSELNLSSLELGDSALYFCASSVAGDWGYEQYFGPGTRLTVT.

The CDR3 sequence is CASSLGGTITDTQYF. The CDR3 coding sequence is TGTGCCAGCAGCTTGGGCGGAACTATCACAGATACGCAGTATTTT. This sequence joins TRBV7-9 and TRBJ2-3; D remains unclear. Trimming left V 3 bases short and J 2 bases short, with 12 bases between. The germline V gene has CDR1 SEHNR and CDR2 FQNEAQ (reference sequence). CDR3 length equals 15 residues.

The gene calls are TRBV19 and TRBJ1-5; D might be TRBD1 (5 bases). With 10 bases removed from V and 2 bases from J, the gap between germline ends came to 12 bases. Germline V lookup: CDR1 LNHDA, CDR2 SQIVND (reference sequence). The CDR3 consists of 13 residues. This CDR3 reads CATRVVGNQPQHF. CDR3 sequence (DNA): TGTGCCACCAGGGTAGTCGGCAATCAGCCCCAGCATTTT.

A few counts support this clonotype. The chain recombines TRBV6-6 with TRBJ1-3, with 11 bases identical to TRBD1. This CDR3 is 16 amino acids long. Losses at the gene ends were 2 bases for V and 4 bases for J; bases not matched to a gene: 4. Germline V gene sequence: CDR1 MNHNY, CDR2 SVGAGI (reference sequence). The CDR3 sequence: CASSYGTGGVGNTIYF. Written as DNA, the CDR3 is TGTGCCAGCAGTTACGGGACAGGGGGAGTGGGAAACACCATATATTTT.

The chain recombines TRBV6-1 with TRBJ1-2; D may be TRBD1 (6 bases). This CDR3 is 14 amino acids long. V lost 5 bases and J lost 6, with 16 bases in between. In germline, CDR1 is MNHNS, CDR2 SASEGT. The CDR3 spells CASSSTPGGHGYTF. Here the CDR3 DNA reads TGTGCCAGCAGTTCAACACCTGGGGGGCATGGCTACACCTTC.

This clonotype was seen only a few times. This chain connects TRBV18 to TRBJ1-2; D perhaps matches TRBD1 (5 bases). V was clipped by 8 bases and J by 1 base, with 11 bases between them. The CDR3 spans 13 residues. CDR1 and CDR2 from the germline V gene are KGHSH and LQKENI. The CDR3 loop is CASTGRSNYGYTF. CDR3 in DNA: TGTGCCAGCACAGGTCGAAGTAACTATGGCTACACCTTC. The full variable domain, rest sourced from reference TRBV18 and TRBJ1-2, is NAGVMQNPRHLVRRRGQEARLRCSPMKGHSHVYWYRQLPEEGLKFMVYLQKENIIDESGMPKERFSAEFPKEGPSILRIQQVVRGDSAAYFCASTGRSNYGYTFGSGTRLTVV.

Notes on this clonotype: A read error may be the cause here, since a much bigger clone is one base away. The chain links TRBV28 to TRBJ1-2; 7 bases align to TRBD1. The length of the CDR3 is 14 residues. Germline assignment: CDR1 MDHEN and CDR2 SYDVKM. CDR3 amino acids: CASSLRGRNCGYTF. CDR3 nucleotide sequence: TGTGCCAGCAGTTTAAGGGGGCGGAACTGTGGCTACACCTTC.

This clonotype was seen a handful of times. A much bigger clone sits one base away, suggesting this may be a read error. The chain combines TRBV27 with TRBJ2-5; 8 bases are shared with TRBD2. V gave up 2 bases and J gave up 5 bases; unmatched junction bases: 4. The length of the CDR3 is 14 residues. Germline V gene lookup returns CDR1 MNHEY and CDR2 SMNVEV (reference sequence). The CDR3 coding sequence is TGTGCCAGCAGTTTACCGGGGGGGCGGGAGACCCAGTACTTC. This codes for CASSLPGGRETQYF.

The chain couples TRBV7-2 to TRBJ2-7; possibly TRBD1 or TRBD2 for D (6 bases each). CDR1 SGHTA and CDR2 FQGNSA come from the germline V gene. The CDR3 extends over 15 amino acids. V was clipped by 2 bases and J by 2 bases, with 13 bases between them. Here the CDR3 reads CASSLSAGQPYEQYF. As DNA, the CDR3 is TGTGCCAGCAGCTTAAGCGCGGGACAACCCTACGAGCAGTACTTC.

This clonotype was counted many times. This chain links TRBV20-1 with TRBJ1-1; 7 bases align to TRBD1. CDR3 length equals 13 residues. Trimming cost V 7 bases and J 5 bases; bases outside gene matches: 10. Germline values: CDR1 DFQATT, CDR2 SNEGSKA (reference sequence). The CDR3, as DNA: TGCAGTGTTATCAGGGGGGCTGAAACTGAAGCTTTCTTT. Amino acid sequence: CSVIRGAETEAFF.

The chain links TRBV7-2 to TRBJ2-7, with a possible D match to TRBD2 (6 bases). With 5 bases removed from V and 0 bases from J, the gap between germline ends came to 14 bases. The CDR3 has 15 amino acids. From germline, CDR1 is SGHTA and CDR2 FQGNSA. The CDR3 DNA reads TGTGCCAGCAGCCCTCTGGAGGGTAACTCCTACGAGCAGTACTTC. Its protein product is CASSPLEGNSYEQYF.